This is a list of T cell receptor beta chains from one sample in a study of T cell responses to AZD1222 COVID-19 vaccine. Method: immunoSEQ multiplex PCR; TCRdb's copy keeps in-frame clones and lacks some. The table has some 130,000 clones, 89% seen once; the top ten hold 5% to 6.5%. The source material was peripheral blood, sampled on day 0 of AZD1222 vaccination. The receptors shown here come from an adult in good health. CDR3s include the opening cysteine and the closing phenylalanine or tryptophan. The D gene is left open where the match is weak. Clone size is not always given. Where it is, it says once, few, many or a class for expanded clones.

V gene	J gene	CDR3 length	clone size	D gene	CDR3 protein	CDR3 DNA
TRBV6-5	TRBJ1-2	14	-	TRBD1	CASSITGGDYGYTF	TGTGCCAGCAGTATTACAGGGGGGGACTATGGCTACACCTTC
TRBV5-6	TRBJ1-1	12	-	-	CASSLSPEEAFF	TGTGCCAGCAGCTTGAGTCCGGAAGAAGCTTTCTTT
TRBV10-3	TRBJ1-6	18	-	-	CAISELQGPSSYNSPLHF	TGTGCCATCAGTGAGTTACAGGGCCCCAGCTCCTATAATTCACCCCTCCACTTT
TRBV10-3	TRBJ2-7	13	-	TRBD2	CAAQPGLELEQYF	TGTGCCGCCCAGCCGGGACTAGAACTCGAGCAGTACTTC
TRBV25-1	TRBJ2-2	15	-	-	CASSESGTTTGELFF	TGTGCCAGCAGTGAATCTGGGACAACCACCGGGGAGCTGTTTTTT
TRBV3-1/TRBV3-2	TRBJ1-5	14	-	-	CASSHNGDIQPQHF	TGTGCCAGCAGCCATAATGGGGACATTCAGCCCCAGCATTTT
TRBV6-5	TRBJ1-4	15	-	-	CASSLDGTTNEKLFF	TGTGCCAGCAGTCTAGATGGGACAACTAATGAAAAACTGTTTTTT
TRBV6-5	TRBJ1-2	14	-	-	CASSYDRRDYGYTF	TGTGCCAGCAGTTACGACAGACGGGACTATGGCTACACCTTC
TRBV10-1	TRBJ2-1	11	-	-	CASSDRDEQFF	TGCGCCAGCAGTGATAGGGATGAGCAGTTCTTC
TRBV27	TRBJ1-6	16	once	-	CASSLGQGSGYSPLHF	TGTGCCAGCAGTTTAGGGCAGGGAAGTGGGTATTCACCCCTCCACTTT
TRBV11-2	TRBJ2-1	16	-	TRBD2	CASSSDSSGGAHEQFF	TGTGCCAGCAGCTCCGACTCTAGCGGGGGGGCCCATGAGCAGTTCTTC